A single T cell receptor beta chain is shown here with its context. The entry originates in a study of siplizumab effects on memory and regulatory T cells. The CDR3 is 16 residues long. Germline-derived CDR1 and CDR2 are LNHDA and SQIVND (reference sequence). With 5 bases removed from V and 0 bases from J, the gap between germline ends came to 14 bases. TCR templates numbering 95,000 to 100,000 were assayed per sample. The method was immunoSEQ multiplex PCR; TCRdb's version includes in-frame clones alone and lacks a portion of them. The sample shows about 100,000 clones, more than 85% of them seen only once.

This TCR was recovered from a human donor in good health. Sequencing was carried out using CD4+ T cells sorted from blood. The genes are TRBV19 and TRBJ1-3, with D unresolved. For the CDR3, the DNA is TGTGCCAGTAGTCCCCAAGCGGCGTCCTCTGGAAACACCATATATTTT. Encoded protein: CASSPQAASSGNTIYF.